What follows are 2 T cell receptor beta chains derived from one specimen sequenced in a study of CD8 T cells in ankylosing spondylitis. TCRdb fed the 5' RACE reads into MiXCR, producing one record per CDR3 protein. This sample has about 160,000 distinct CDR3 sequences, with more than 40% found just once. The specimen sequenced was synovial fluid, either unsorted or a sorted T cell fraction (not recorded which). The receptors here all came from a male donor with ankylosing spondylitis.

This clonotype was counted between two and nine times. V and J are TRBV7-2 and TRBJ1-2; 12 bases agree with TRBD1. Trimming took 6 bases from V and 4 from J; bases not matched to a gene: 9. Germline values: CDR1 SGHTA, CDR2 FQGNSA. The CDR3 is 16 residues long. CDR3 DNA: TGTGCCAGCAGACCCGGGACAGGGGGCCTGTCCTATGGCTACACCTTC. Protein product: CASRPGTGGLSYGYTF.

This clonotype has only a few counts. CDR3 bases: TGTGCCAGCAGCGGGACTAGCGAAGATACGCAGTATTTT. It is translated as CASSGTSEDTQYF. The chain links TRBV6-4 to TRBJ2-3; TRBD2 agrees at 10 bases. CDR3 length: 13 amino acids. The germline gives CDR1 MRHNA, CDR2 SNTAGT. Trimming at V came to 6 bases and at J to 5 bases, leaving 2 bases not matched to a gene.